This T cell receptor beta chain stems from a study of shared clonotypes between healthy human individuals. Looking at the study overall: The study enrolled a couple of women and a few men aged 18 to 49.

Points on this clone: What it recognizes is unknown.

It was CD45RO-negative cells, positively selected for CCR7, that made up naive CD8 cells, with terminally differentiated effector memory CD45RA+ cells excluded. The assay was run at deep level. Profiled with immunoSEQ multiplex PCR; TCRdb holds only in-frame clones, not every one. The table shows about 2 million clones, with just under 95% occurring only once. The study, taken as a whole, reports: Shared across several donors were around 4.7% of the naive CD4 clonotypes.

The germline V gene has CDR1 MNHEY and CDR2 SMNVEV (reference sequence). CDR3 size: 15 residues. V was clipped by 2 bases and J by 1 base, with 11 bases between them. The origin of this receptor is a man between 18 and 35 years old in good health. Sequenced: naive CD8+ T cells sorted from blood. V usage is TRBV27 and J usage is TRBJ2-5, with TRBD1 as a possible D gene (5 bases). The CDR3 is CASSLAGSLQETQYF. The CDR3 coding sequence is TGTGCCAGCAGTTTAGCAGGGTCCCTCCAAGAGACCCAGTACTTC.